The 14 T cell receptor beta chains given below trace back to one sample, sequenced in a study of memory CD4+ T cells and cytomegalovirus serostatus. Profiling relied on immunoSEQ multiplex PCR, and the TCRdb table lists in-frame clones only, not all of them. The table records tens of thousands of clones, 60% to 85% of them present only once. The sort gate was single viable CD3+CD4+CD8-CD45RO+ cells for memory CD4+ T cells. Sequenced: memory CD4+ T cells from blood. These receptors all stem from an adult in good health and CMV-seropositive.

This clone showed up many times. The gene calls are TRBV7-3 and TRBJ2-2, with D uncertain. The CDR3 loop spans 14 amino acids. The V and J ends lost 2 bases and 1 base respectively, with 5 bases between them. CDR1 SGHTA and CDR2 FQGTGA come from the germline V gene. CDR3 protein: CASSLGVNTGELFF. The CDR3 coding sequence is TGTGCCAGCAGCTTAGGGGTGAACACCGGGGAGCTGTTTTTT.

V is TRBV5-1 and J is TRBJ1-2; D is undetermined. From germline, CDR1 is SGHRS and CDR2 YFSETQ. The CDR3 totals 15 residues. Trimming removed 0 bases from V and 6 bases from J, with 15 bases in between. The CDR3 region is CASSLGSQRSDGYTF. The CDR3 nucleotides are TGCGCCAGCAGCTTGGGGTCGCAGAGGTCGGATGGCTACACCTTC.

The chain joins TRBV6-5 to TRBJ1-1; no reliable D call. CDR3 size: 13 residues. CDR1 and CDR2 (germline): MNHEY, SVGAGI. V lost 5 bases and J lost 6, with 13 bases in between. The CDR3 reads CASSQDPRAEAFF. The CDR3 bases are TGTGCCAGCAGTCAGGATCCGAGGGCTGAAGCTTTCTTT.

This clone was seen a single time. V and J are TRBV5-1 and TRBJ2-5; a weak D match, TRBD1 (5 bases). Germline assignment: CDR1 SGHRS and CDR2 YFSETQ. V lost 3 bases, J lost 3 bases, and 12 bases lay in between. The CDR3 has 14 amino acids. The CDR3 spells CASSSGQGKETQYF. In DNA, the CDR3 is TGCGCCAGCAGCTCCGGTCAGGGAAAAGAGACCCAGTACTTC.

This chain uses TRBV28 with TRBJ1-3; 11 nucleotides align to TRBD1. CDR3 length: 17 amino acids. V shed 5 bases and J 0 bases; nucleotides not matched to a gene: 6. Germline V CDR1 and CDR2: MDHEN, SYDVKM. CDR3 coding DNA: TGTGCCAGCAGTGCCCGGACAGGGGGCACCTCTGGAAACACCATATATTTT. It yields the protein CASSARTGGTSGNTIYF. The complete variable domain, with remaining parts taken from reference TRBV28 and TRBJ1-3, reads DVKVTQSSRYLVKRTGEKVFLECVQDMDHENMFWYRQDPGLGLRLIYFSYDVKMKEKGDIPEGYSVSREKKERFSLILESASTNQTSMYLCASSARTGGTSGNTIYFGEGSWLTVV.

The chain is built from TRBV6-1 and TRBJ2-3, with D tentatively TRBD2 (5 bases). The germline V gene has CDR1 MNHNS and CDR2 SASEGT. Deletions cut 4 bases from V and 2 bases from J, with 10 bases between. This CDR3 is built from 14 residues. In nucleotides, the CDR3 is TGTGCCAGCAGTGCTAGCTTCTCCACAGATACGCAGTATTTT. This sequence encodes CASSASFSTDTQYF.

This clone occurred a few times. The CDR3 sequence: CASIVGTNREYGYTF. CDR3 DNA sequence: TGTGCCAGCATAGTAGGGACTAATCGGGAGTATGGCTACACCTTC. This chain uses TRBV5-4 with TRBJ1-2; weak D call: TRBD1 (5 bases). CDR3 length: 15 residues. The V end lost 6 bases, the J end lost 5 bases, and 20 bases lay between the germline ends. Germline CDR1 SGHNT, CDR2 YYREEE (reference sequence). Complete variable domain (other parts from reference TRBV5-4 and TRBJ1-2): ETGVTQSPTHLIKTRGQQVTLRCSSQSGHNTVSWYQQALGQGPQFIFQYYREEENGRGNFPPRFSGLQFPNYSSELNVNALELDDSALYLCASIVGTNREYGYTFGSGTRLTVV.

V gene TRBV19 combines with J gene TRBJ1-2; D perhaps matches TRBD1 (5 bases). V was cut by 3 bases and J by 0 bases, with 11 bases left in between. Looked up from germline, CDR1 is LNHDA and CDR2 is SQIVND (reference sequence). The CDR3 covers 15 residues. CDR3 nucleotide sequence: TGTGCCAGTAGTATGTTGGAGGGACCTAACTATGGCTACACCTTC. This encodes CASSMLEGPNYGYTF.

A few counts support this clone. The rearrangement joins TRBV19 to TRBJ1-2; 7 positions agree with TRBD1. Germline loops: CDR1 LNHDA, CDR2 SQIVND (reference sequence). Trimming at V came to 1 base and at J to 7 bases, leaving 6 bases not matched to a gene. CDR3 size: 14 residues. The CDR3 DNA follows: TGTGCCAGTAGTATAGGGGGACAGAGCTTTGGCTACACCTTC. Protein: CASSIGGQSFGYTF.

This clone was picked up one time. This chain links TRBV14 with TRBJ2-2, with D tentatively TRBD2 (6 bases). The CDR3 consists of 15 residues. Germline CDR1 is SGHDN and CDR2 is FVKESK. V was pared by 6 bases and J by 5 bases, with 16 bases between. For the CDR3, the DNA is TGTGCCAGCAGACCGGGACTGTCGATTACCGGGGAGCTGTTTTTT. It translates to CASRPGLSITGELFF.

The CDR3 protein is CASSFFEGSETQYF. The CDR3 nucleotides are TGTGCCAGCAGCTTCTTCGAAGGTTCGGAGACCCAGTACTTC. The rearrangement joins TRBV5-6 to TRBJ2-5, with D unclear. V lost 2 bases to trimming and J lost 5 bases, with 13 bases between them. This CDR3 is built from 14 residues. Germline V lookup: CDR1 SGHDT, CDR2 YYEEEE. Supplemented by reference TRBV5-6 and TRBJ2-5, the full variable domain reads DAGVTQSPTHLIKTRGQQVTLRCSPKSGHDTVSWYQQALGQGPQFIFQYYEEEERQRGNFPDRFSGHQFPNYSSELNVNALLLGDSALYLCASSFFEGSETQYFGPGTRLLVL.

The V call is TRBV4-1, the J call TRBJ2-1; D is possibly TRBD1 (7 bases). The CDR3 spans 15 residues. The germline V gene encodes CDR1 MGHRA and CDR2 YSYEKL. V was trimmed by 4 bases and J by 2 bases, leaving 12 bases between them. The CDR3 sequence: CASSPGGTAYNEQFF. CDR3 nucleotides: TGCGCCAGCAGCCCTGGGGGGACAGCCTACAATGAGCAGTTCTTC.

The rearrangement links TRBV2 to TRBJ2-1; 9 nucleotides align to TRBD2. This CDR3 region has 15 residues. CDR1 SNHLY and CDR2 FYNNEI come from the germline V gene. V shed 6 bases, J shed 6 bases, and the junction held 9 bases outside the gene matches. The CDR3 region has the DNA TGTGCCAGCAGGGGGCGGCTAGCGGGGTCCAATGAGCAGTTCTTC. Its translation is CASRGRLAGSNEQFF.

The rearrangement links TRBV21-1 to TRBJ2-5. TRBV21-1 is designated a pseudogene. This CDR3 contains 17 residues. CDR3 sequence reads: CASSRRGKVEGQFGQYF. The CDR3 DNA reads TGTGCCAGCAGCCGGAGGGGTAAGGTGGAGGGACAATTTGGCCAGTACTTC.